One sample yielded the 27 T cell receptor beta chains listed below, sequenced in a study of shared clonotypes between healthy human individuals. Method: immunoSEQ multiplex PCR; TCRdb's copy keeps in-frame clones and lacks some. The data show some 1 million clones, approximately 76% seen once. The sequencing input was memory CD4+ T cells sorted from blood. Subset of the sample: CD45RA-negative fraction. The receptors were sampled from a man aged 18 to 30 in good health.

This clone showed up just a few times. The chain carries TRBV28 and TRBJ1-1, with D possibly TRBD1 on 6 matching bases. Germline V gene lookup returns CDR1 MDHEN and CDR2 SYDVKM. V was trimmed by 5 bases and J by 7 bases, leaving 23 bases between them. The CDR3 is made up of 16 amino acids. CDR3 loop: CASSALMGLGGSEAFF. CDR3 in DNA: TGTGCCAGCAGTGCCCTGATGGGCCTCGGGGGCAGTGAAGCTTTCTTT.

V and J are TRBV6-5 and TRBJ2-3, with D possibly being TRBD2 (5 bases). Trimming took off 0 bases at V and 6 bases at J, with 7 bases between the two ends. Germline CDR1 is MNHEY and CDR2 is SVGAGI. The CDR3 sequence is 13 residues long. The CDR3 sequence: CASSYSTGDTQYF. CDR3 sequence (DNA): TGTGCCAGCAGTTACTCGACGGGGGATACGCAGTATTTT.

The chain employs TRBV28 and TRBJ2-7, with D possibly matching TRBD1 (5 bases). There are 13 residues in the CDR3. Germline V gives CDR1 MDHEN, CDR2 SYDVKM. V lost 5 bases to trimming and J lost 6 bases, with 14 bases between them. In DNA form, the CDR3 reads TGTGCCAGCAGTCCCCGACAGAAAGGCGAGCAGTACTTC. Protein sequence: CASSPRQKGEQYF.

The CDR3 DNA reads TGTGCCAGCAACGAACAGGGTACGAACTATGGCTACACCTTC. Translating it yields CASNEQGTNYGYTF. The genes are TRBV2 and TRBJ1-2, with D possibly TRBD1 on 6 matching bases. This CDR3 spans 14 amino acids. The germline V and J ends were trimmed by 7 bases and 2 bases, with 14 bases remaining between them. Per the germline V gene, CDR1 is SNHLY and CDR2 is FYNNEI.

The CDR3 reads CASSQGTGRETQYF. The CDR3 DNA is TGCGCCAGCAGCCAAGGGACGGGCAGGGAGACCCAGTACTTC. V gene TRBV4-3 combines with J gene TRBJ2-5; D is ambiguous. The CDR3 spans 14 residues. Deletions cut 1 base from V and 5 bases from J, with 11 bases between. CDR1 is LGHNA, CDR2 YSLEER, per germline.

V is TRBV11-2 and J is TRBJ1-5; D unresolved. Trimming pared 3 bases from V and 0 bases from J, leaving 3 bases between. The CDR3 is 13 amino acids. The V gene's germline CDR1 is SGHAT and CDR2 FQNNGV. CDR3 nucleotides: TGTGCCAGCAGCTTTTCTAGCAATCAGCCCCAGCATTTT. Amino acid sequence: CASSFSSNQPQHF.

As for this clone: Other DNA sequences in the same sample also yield this CDR3. The chain links TRBV7-2 to TRBJ1-5, with 7 positions matching TRBD1. The CDR3 loop spans 14 amino acids. Germline assignment: CDR1 SGHTA and CDR2 FQGNSA. Germline trimming cut 6 bases from V and 2 bases from J; bases unmatched to any gene: 4. The CDR3 region has the DNA TGTGCCAGCAGTAGACAGGGAGGCAATCAGCCCCAGCATTTT. Translation: CASSRQGGNQPQHF.

This clone was counted only a few times. The rearrangement uses TRBV5-1 and TRBJ1-2, with D hard to call. Germline V lookup: CDR1 SGHRS, CDR2 YFSETQ. With 0 bases removed from V and 6 bases from J, the gap between germline ends came to 15 bases. The length of the CDR3 is 15 residues. The CDR3 DNA sequence: TGCGCCAGCAGCTTGGTTGGCGGCCAGGTCGATGGCTACACCTTC. The encoded protein is CASSLVGGQVDGYTF. The full variable domain, with the rest looked up from reference TRBV5-1 and TRBJ1-2, is KAGVTQTPRYLIKTRGQQVTLSCSPISGHRSVSWYQQTPGQGLQFLFEYFSETQRNKGNFPGRFSGRQFSNSRSEMNVSTLELGDSALYLCASSLVGGQVDGYTFGSGTRLTVV.

The CDR3 loop is CASSLVPGETQYF. In DNA form, the CDR3 reads TGTGCCAGCAGCCTCGTACCAGGAGAGACCCAGTACTTC. The rearrangement links TRBV7-2 to TRBJ2-5; D call uncertain. CDR1 SGHTA and CDR2 FQGNSA come from the germline V gene. The V end was cut by 5 bases, the J end by 4 bases, with 11 bases between. CDR3 length equals 13 residues.

The chain joins TRBV1 to TRBJ1-1; the D segment call TRBD1 is taken from the table without a DNA check. TRBV1 is a pseudogene locus. CDR3 length: 17 amino acids. The CDR3, as DNA: TGCACCAGCAGCCAGCTGTCCAGGGATGACACAGACACTGAAGCTTTCTTT. Its protein is CTSSQLSRDDTDTEAFF.

This chain connects TRBV2 to TRBJ2-5; a possible D gene is TRBD1 (5 bases). This CDR3 is built from 13 residues. Germline V CDR1 and CDR2: SNHLY, FYNNEI. V was pared by 7 bases and J by 1 base, with 10 bases between. The CDR3 is CASNRQIQETQYF. The DNA of the CDR3 is TGTGCCAGCAACCGACAGATCCAAGAGACCCAGTACTTC.

The chain employs TRBV6-1 and TRBJ2-1; D could derive from TRBD1 or TRBD2 (6 bases each). This CDR3 spans 14 amino acids. Germline CDR1 MNHNS, CDR2 SASEGT. The V end lost 10 bases, the J end lost 7 bases, and 20 bases lay between the germline ends. CDR3 bases: TGTGCCACTTCCCGGGACGGGGGCCGTAATGAGCAGTTCTTC. It yields the protein CATSRDGGRNEQFF.

The chain links TRBV11-2 to TRBJ2-5; TRBD1 might be the D (6 bases). Germline CDR1 reads SGHAT; CDR2 reads FQNNGV. There are 16 residues in the CDR3. V shed 0 bases and J shed 0 bases, with 11 bases lying between them. This chain's CDR3 is CASSLEAGQYQETQYF. The CDR3 nucleotides are TGTGCCAGCAGCTTAGAGGCCGGACAGTACCAAGAGACCCAGTACTTC.

This clone was found many times. The CDR3 region is CASSVDRGEVEKLFF. CDR3 in DNA: TGCGCCAGCAGCGTCGACAGGGGTGAGGTTGAAAAACTGTTTTTT. V gene TRBV5-1 combines with J gene TRBJ1-4; 8 bases are shared with TRBD1. Germline-derived CDR1 and CDR2 are SGHRS and YFSETQ. The V and J ends lost 4 bases and 7 bases, in that order; junction bases with no gene match: 9. The CDR3 has 15 amino acids.

This rearrangement joins TRBV19 to TRBJ2-1, with 10 bases that match TRBD2. The length of the CDR3 is 15 residues. Germline V lookup: CDR1 LNHDA, CDR2 SQIVND (reference sequence). The ends lost 4 bases at V and 8 bases at J; junction bases unmatched: 8. CDR3 coding DNA: TGTGCCAGTAGTAAGGGAGCGGGAGGGCCAGATGAGCAGTTCTTC. Translating it yields CASSKGAGGPDEQFF.

The chain uses TRBV7-9 and TRBJ2-5; 8 bases match TRBD1. This CDR3 spans 14 amino acids. Germline-derived CDR1 and CDR2 are SEHNR and FQNEAQ (reference sequence). V lost 0 bases and J lost 5; bases outside the gene matches: 2. CDR3 region: CASSLATGEETQYF. The CDR3, as DNA: TGTGCCAGCAGCTTAGCGACAGGGGAGGAGACCCAGTACTTC.

Only a few counts were recorded for this clone. J is TRBJ2-1 and V is TRBV10-1, with 11 bases identical to TRBD2. CDR1 is WNHNN, CDR2 SYGVQD, per germline (reference sequence). V was clipped by 4 bases and J by 1 base; unmatched bases: 12. The CDR3 loop spans 19 amino acids. The CDR3 nucleotides are TGCGCCAGCAGTGGAAGGGGGCTAGCGGGAGGTAGTTCCTACAATGAGCAGTTCTTC. This gives the protein CASSGRGLAGGSSYNEQFF.

The CDR3 sequence: CASSGQGRISYEQYF. In DNA, the CDR3 is TGTGCCAGCAGCGGACAGGGTCGGATAAGCTACGAGCAGTACTTC. The chain joins TRBV6-1 to TRBJ2-7; 8 bases align to TRBD1. The CDR3 runs 15 residues. The ends lost 6 bases at V and 3 bases at J; junction bases unmatched: 10. Germline assignment: CDR1 MNHNS and CDR2 SASEGT.

The V call is TRBV5-4, the J call TRBJ2-1, with TRBD2 identical over 12 bases. CDR1 is SGHNT and CDR2 is YYREEE in the germline V gene (reference sequence). The CDR3 consists of 15 residues. Trimming cost V 0 bases and J 7 bases; bases outside gene matches: 2. CDR3 region: CASSLDGLAGNEQFF. The CDR3 coding sequence is TGTGCCAGCAGCTTGGACGGACTAGCGGGGAATGAGCAGTTCTTC.

This chain uses TRBV6-6 with TRBJ2-3; 10 positions match TRBD2. The V segment lost 5 bases and the J segment 5 bases; nucleotides outside the gene matches: 4. The germline V gene has CDR1 MNHNY and CDR2 SVGAGI (reference sequence). This CDR3 is built from 14 residues. CDR3 sequence reads: CASSQLAGRDTQYF. The CDR3 nucleotides are TGTGCCAGCAGTCAACTAGCGGGAAGAGATACGCAGTATTTT.

The V call is TRBV6-5, the J call TRBJ2-2; D is perhaps TRBD2 (6 bases). From germline, CDR1 is MNHEY and CDR2 SVGAGI. This CDR3 has 15 amino acids. The ends were cut back, 6 bases at V and 1 base at J, with 12 bases in the middle. As DNA, the CDR3 is TGTGCCAGCAGCCGAGCGGGCAAGAACACCGGGGAGCTGTTTTTT. It translates to CASSRAGKNTGELFF.

This clone occurred a few times. V and J are TRBV19 and TRBJ1-5; maybe TRBD1 (5 bases). The V gene lost 3 bases and the J gene lost 5 bases, with 14 bases spanning the gap. The CDR3 runs to 15 residues. From germline, CDR1 is LNHDA and CDR2 SQIVND (reference sequence). Written as DNA, the CDR3 is TGTGCCAGTAGTATTGGGGGACGGGCGGATCAGCCCCAGCATTTT. This translates into CASSIGGRADQPQHF.

Only a few counts were recorded for this clone. The J gene is TRBJ2-1, the V gene TRBV28; TRBD2 matches 8 bases. The CDR3 totals 14 residues. Germline loops: CDR1 MDHEN, CDR2 SYDVKM. After removal of 7 bases from V and 8 bases from J, the junction contained 10 bases not matched to a gene. The CDR3 loop reads CASTPAGGGDEQFF. DNA of the CDR3: TGTGCCAGCACACCTGCGGGGGGCGGGGATGAGCAGTTCTTC.

V and J are TRBV5-6 and TRBJ2-2; maybe TRBD2 (6 bases). Germline loops: CDR1 SGHDT, CDR2 YYEEEE. The V gene lost 4 bases and the J gene lost 5 bases, with 15 bases spanning the gap. The CDR3 length is 15 residues. The CDR3 sequence is CASSPGSGVTGELFF. The CDR3 region has the DNA TGTGCCAGCAGCCCCGGTAGCGGAGTGACCGGGGAGCTGTTTTTT.

The V gene is TRBV19, the J gene TRBJ1-4, with D possibly matching TRBD1 (6 bases). V was shortened by 2 bases and J by 7 bases, with 11 bases between the two germline ends. This CDR3 comprises 14 residues. The germline CDR1 and CDR2 sequences are LNHDA and SQIVND (reference sequence). DNA of the CDR3: TGTGCCAGTAGTATAATGGGGGCCGGTGAAAAACTGTTTTTT. This encodes CASSIMGAGEKLFF. Looking up the rest from reference TRBV19 and TRBJ1-4 gives the full variable domain: DGGITQSPKYLFRKEGQNVTLSCEQNLNHDAMYWYRQDPGQGLRLIYYSQIVNDFQKGDIAEGYSVSREKKESFPLTVTSAQKNPTAFYLCASSIMGAGEKLFFGSGTQLSVL.

The gene calls are TRBV11-1 and TRBJ2-2; perhaps TRBD2 as D (5 bases). Germline assignment: CDR1 SGHAT and CDR2 FQDESV (reference sequence). The CDR3 loop spans 14 amino acids. V was cut by 5 bases and J by 5 bases, with 12 bases left in between. The CDR3 coding sequence is TGTGCCAGCAGCCTCACTTCGGGGACCGGGGAGCTGTTTTTT. Amino acids: CASSLTSGTGELFF.

The chain recombines TRBV29-1 with TRBJ2-7, with TRBD1 matching 7 bases. The CDR3 covers 12 residues. Losses at the gene ends were 7 bases for V and 6 bases for J; bases not matched to a gene: 9. Germline values: CDR1 SQVTM, CDR2 ANQGSEA. The CDR3 reads CSATTGDREQYF. The CDR3 DNA reads as TGCAGCGCCACTACAGGGGACCGCGAGCAGTACTTC.